This TCR beta chain was observed in a study of blood T cell repertoires in COVID-19. This table comes from immunoSEQ multiplex PCR, and its TCRdb copy is limited to in-frame clones, with some not included. The sample lists 300,000 to 500,000 clones, 88% seen once, with 0.97% in the top ten. Trimming removed 4 bases at V and 4 bases at J, with 14 bases between. From germline, CDR1 is SGHNT and CDR2 YYREEE (reference sequence). CDR3 length equals 15 residues. Material for sequencing was PBMCs or T cells enriched from blood (not recorded which). This rearrangement joins TRBV5-4 to TRBJ2-2; D might be TRBD1 (6 bases). The receptor comes from a woman in her 30s with acute COVID-19. CDR3 amino acids: CASSPQGISTGELFF. CDR3 in DNA: TGTGCCAGCAGCCCGCAGGGGATTAGCACCGGGGAGCTGTTTTTT.